This T cell receptor (beta chain) was captured in a study of blood T cell repertoires in COVID-19. Study as a whole: Sites across the United States, Italy and Spain contributed samples from acute and convalescent COVID-19. Sample material is recorded as cDNA or gDNA derived from T cells, B-cell-depleted T cells, or PBMCs.

The sample holds a few counts of this clone. As handled by the study authors: Reference gene primer amplification yielded estimated nucleated cell counts. This table comes from immunoSEQ multiplex PCR, and its TCRdb copy is limited to in-frame clones, with some not included. V, J and clone size reflect that table, while D and trimming were determined from the DNA. Of roughly 260,000 clones listed, approximately 89% were seen once; the top ten hold approximately 2.2%. This CDR3 region has 16 residues. CDR1 and CDR2 from the germline V gene are LNHDA and SQIVND (reference sequence). Deletions cut 3 bases from V and 0 bases from J, with 11 bases between.

Sequencing was carried out using peripheral blood. This receptor was obtained from a woman aged 45-60 years with acute or convalescent COVID-19. The chain recombines TRBV19 with TRBJ2-2, with a weak D call TRBD2 (6 bases). DNA for the CDR3: TGTGCCAGTAGTATGTTTAGCGGAGCGAACACCGGGGAGCTGTTTTTT. Translated, it gives CASSMFSGANTGELFF. Full variable domain (outside the CDR3, taken from reference TRBV19 and TRBJ2-2): DGGITQSPKYLFRKEGQNVTLSCEQNLNHDAMYWYRQDPGQGLRLIYYSQIVNDFQKGDIAEGYSVSREKKESFPLTVTSAQKNPTAFYLCASSMFSGANTGELFFGEGSRLTVL.